This T cell receptor (beta chain) originates from a study of long-term antiretroviral therapy in people with HIV. The study, taken as a whole, reports: Post-ART, diversity grew, though it stayed under transplant donor control levels. Documentation of ART adherence, viral resistance or therapy changes was absent.

As concerns this clone: The antigen is undetermined.

At survey level, the immunoSEQ assay was run in its v3.0 version. The table came from immunoSEQ multiplex PCR; TCRdb's copy has only in-frame clones and leaves some out. The sample has 9,500 to 15,000 clones; around 80% are singletons. Germline V lookup: CDR1 SGHTS, CDR2 YDEGEE. The CDR3 consists of 11 residues. V lost 6 bases and J 2 bases, leaving 6 bases between the germline ends. The sample consisted of unsorted PBMCs, taken around 8.2 years after starting antiretroviral therapy. The rearrangement joins TRBV5-8 to TRBJ2-7; the D is unclear. The clonotype originates from a man aged 45-65 years with HIV. The CDR3 nucleotides are TGTGCCAGCACGGAAACCTACGAGCAGTACTTC. The encoded protein is CASTETYEQYF.